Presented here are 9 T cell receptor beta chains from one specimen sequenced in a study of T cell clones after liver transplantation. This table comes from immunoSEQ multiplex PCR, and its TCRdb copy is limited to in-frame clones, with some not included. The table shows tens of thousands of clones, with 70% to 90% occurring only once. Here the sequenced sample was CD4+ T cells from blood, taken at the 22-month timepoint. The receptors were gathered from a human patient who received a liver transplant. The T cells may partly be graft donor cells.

As DNA, the CDR3 is TGTGCCAGTATCCCACCGGGAAATAGCAATCAGCCCCAGCATTTT. Protein: CASIPPGNSNQPQHF. The chain employs TRBV19 and TRBJ1-5; D is undetermined. Trimming cost V 7 bases and J 0 bases, with 13 bases left between them. Germline assignment: CDR1 LNHDA and CDR2 SQIVND (reference sequence). This CDR3 has 15 amino acids. The full variable domain, rest sourced from reference TRBV19 and TRBJ1-5, is DGGITQSPKYLFRKEGQNVTLSCEQNLNHDAMYWYRQDPGQGLRLIYYSQIVNDFQKGDIAEGYSVSREKKESFPLTVTSAQKNPTAFYLCASIPPGNSNQPQHFGDGTRLSIL.

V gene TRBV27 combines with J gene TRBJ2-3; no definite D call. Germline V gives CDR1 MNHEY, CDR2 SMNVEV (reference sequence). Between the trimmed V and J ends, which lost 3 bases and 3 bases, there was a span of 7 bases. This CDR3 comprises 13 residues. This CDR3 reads CASSLGRTDTQYF. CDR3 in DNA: TGTGCCAGCAGTTTGGGCCGGACAGATACGCAGTATTTT.

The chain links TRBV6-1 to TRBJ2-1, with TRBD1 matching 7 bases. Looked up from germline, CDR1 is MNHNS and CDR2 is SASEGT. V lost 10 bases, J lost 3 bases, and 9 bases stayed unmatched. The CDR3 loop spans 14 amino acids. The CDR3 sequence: CATRPGQRYNEQFF. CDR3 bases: TGTGCCACTAGACCGGGACAGCGCTACAATGAGCAGTTCTTC.

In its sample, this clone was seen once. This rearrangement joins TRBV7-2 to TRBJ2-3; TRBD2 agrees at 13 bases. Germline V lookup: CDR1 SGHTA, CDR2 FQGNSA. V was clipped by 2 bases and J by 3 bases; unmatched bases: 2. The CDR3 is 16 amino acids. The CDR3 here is CASSLRTSGSTDTQYF. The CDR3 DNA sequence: TGTGCCAGCAGCTTAAGGACTAGCGGGAGTACAGATACGCAGTATTTT.

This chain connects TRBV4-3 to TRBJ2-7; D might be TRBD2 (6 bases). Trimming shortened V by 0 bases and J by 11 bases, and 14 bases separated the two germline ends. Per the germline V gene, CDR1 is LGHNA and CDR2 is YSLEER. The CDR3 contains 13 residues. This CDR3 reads CASSQDPTGVKYF. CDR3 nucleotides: TGCGCCAGCAGCCAAGATCCAACGGGAGTTAAGTACTTC.

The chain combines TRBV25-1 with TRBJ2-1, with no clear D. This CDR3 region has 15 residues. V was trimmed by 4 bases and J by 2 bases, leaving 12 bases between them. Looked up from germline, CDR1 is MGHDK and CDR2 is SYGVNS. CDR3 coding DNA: TGTGCCAGCAGTGCACCACTATCTACCTACAATGAGCAGTTCTTC. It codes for CASSAPLSTYNEQFF.

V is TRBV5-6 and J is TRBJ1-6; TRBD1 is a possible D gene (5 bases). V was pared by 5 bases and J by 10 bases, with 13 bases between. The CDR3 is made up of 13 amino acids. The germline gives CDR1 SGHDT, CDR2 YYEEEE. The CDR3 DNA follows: TGTGCCAGCAGTGGGGGTTTTGGATCACCCCTCCACTTT. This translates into CASSGGFGSPLHF.

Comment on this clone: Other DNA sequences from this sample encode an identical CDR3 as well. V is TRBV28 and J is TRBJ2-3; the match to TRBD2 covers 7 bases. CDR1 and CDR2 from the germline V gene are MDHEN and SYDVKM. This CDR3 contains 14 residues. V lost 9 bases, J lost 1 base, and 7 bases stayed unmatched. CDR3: CASRRAGGTDTQYF. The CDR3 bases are TGTGCCAGTCGACGGGCGGGAGGCACAGATACGCAGTATTTT.

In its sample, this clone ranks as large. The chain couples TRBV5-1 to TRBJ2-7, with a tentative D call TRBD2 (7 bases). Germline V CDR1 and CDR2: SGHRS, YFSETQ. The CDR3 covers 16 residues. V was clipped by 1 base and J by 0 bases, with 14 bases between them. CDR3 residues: CASSLWGGSSSYEQYF. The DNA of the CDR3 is TGCGCCAGCAGCTTGTGGGGGGGCTCGAGCTCCTACGAGCAGTACTTC.